One and the same sample provided the 7 T cell receptor beta chains below, sequenced in a study of T cell responses to AZD1222 COVID-19 vaccine. Repertoires were generated with immunoSEQ multiplex PCR, while TCRdb's copy carries only in-frame clones and drops some. There are 95,000 to 110,000 clones in the sample; about nine tenths occur only once, and roughly 4.3% lies in the top ten. The sample in question was peripheral blood, obtained on day 0 of AZD1222 vaccination. These receptors all come from an adult in good health.

This sequence joins TRBV25-1 and TRBJ2-7; no firm D call. Trimming left V 2 bases short and J 2 bases short, with 7 bases between. Germline CDR1 and CDR2: MGHDK and SYGVNS. This CDR3 contains 13 residues. The CDR3 DNA reads TGTGCCAGCAGTGAACAGGTTGCCTACGAGCAGTACTTC. Encoded protein: CASSEQVAYEQYF.

J is TRBJ1-5 and V is TRBV28; 7 bases match TRBD1. V lost 6 bases, J lost 3 bases, and 8 bases stayed unmatched. The CDR3 covers 15 residues. CDR1 and CDR2 from the germline V gene are MDHEN and SYDVKM. The CDR3 DNA follows: TGTGCCAGCAGGCTGAGCGACAGGGCCAATCAGCCCCAGCATTTT. Protein product: CASRLSDRANQPQHF.

As DNA, the CDR3 is TGTGCCAGCAATACACGACAGGGAAGTCCCTACGAGCAGTACTTC. This sequence encodes CASNTRQGSPYEQYF. This sequence joins TRBV19 and TRBJ2-7, with TRBD1 identical over 7 bases. V was pared by 9 bases and J by 2 bases, with 13 bases of the junction left unmatched. Per the germline V gene, CDR1 is LNHDA and CDR2 is SQIVND (reference sequence). The CDR3 contains 15 residues.

The rearrangement uses TRBV3-1 (or the pseudogene TRBV3-2) and TRBJ1-4; D perhaps matches TRBD1 (5 bases). Trimming removed 2 bases from V and 10 bases from J, with 11 bases in between. Germline V gene lookup returns CDR1 LGHDT and CDR2 YNNKEL (reference sequence). This CDR3 is 13 amino acids long. CDR3 in amino acids: CASSQLDGGKLFF. The CDR3 DNA reads TGTGCCAGCAGCCAACTAGACGGGGGAAAACTGTTTTTT.

V is TRBV7-3 and J is TRBJ2-2, with 9 bases aligning to TRBD2. The V and J ends lost 5 bases and 6 bases, in that order; junction bases with no gene match: 7. The CDR3 has 15 amino acids. The germline V gene encodes CDR1 SGHTA and CDR2 FQGTGA. The CDR3, as DNA: TGTGCCAGCAGCCTTAGCGGGAGTGGGGCCGGGGAGCTGTTTTTT. Translated, it gives CASSLSGSGAGELFF.

This clone has just a few counts. This chain links TRBV19 with TRBJ2-7, with D possibly matching TRBD1 (5 bases). CDR3 length equals 15 residues. Between the trimmed V and J ends, which lost 5 bases and 2 bases, there was a span of 16 bases. The germline V gene encodes CDR1 LNHDA and CDR2 SQIVND (reference sequence). CDR3 protein: CASSLKTVSPYEQYF. The CDR3 nucleotides read TGTGCCAGTAGTCTAAAGACAGTCTCACCCTACGAGCAGTACTTC.

The chain links TRBV10-3 to TRBJ1-4; D is undetermined. The germline CDR1 and CDR2 sequences are ENHRY and SYGVKD. Deletions cut 5 bases from V and 7 bases from J, with 11 bases between. The CDR3 is 13 amino acids. CDR3 DNA: TGTGCCATCAGTTCCAGCATCGGTGAAAAACTGTTTTTT. It yields the protein CAISSSIGEKLFF.